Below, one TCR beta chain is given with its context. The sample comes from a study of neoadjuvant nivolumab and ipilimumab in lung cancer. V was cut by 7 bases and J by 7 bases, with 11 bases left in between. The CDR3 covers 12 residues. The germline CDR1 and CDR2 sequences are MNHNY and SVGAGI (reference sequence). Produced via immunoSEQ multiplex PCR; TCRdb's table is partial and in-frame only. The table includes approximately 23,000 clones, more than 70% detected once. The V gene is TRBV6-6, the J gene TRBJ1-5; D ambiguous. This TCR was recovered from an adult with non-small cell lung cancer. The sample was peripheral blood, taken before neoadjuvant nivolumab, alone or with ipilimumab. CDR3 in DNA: TGTGCCAGCACCGATCTTGGGCAGCCCCAGCATTTT. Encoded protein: CASTDLGQPQHF.